This T cell receptor beta chain was observed in a study of preoperative IRX-2 immunotherapy in early breast cancer. Specified treatment: preoperative locoregional IRX-2 cytokine immunotherapy. Patients received preoperative, locoregional IRX-2 cytokine immunotherapy in a phase Ib study. Clones were read by immunoSEQ multiplex PCR, and TCRdb kept only the in-frame ones, dropping some. The table has roughly 40,000 clones, 70% to 85% seen once; the top ten hold 0.95% to 1.5%. After removal of 3 bases from V and 5 bases from J, the junction contained 11 bases not matched to a gene. Germline V gene sequence: CDR1 SGHRS, CDR2 YFSETQ. CDR3 length: 16 residues.

This receptor was identified in a human donor with breast cancer. Specimen: tumor tissue, collected after IRX-2 immunotherapy. J is TRBJ2-3 and V is TRBV5-1, with 8 nucleotides matching TRBD1. This chain's CDR3 is CASSWVTGAQEDTQYF. The DNA of the CDR3 is TGCGCCAGCAGCTGGGTGACAGGGGCCCAGGAAGATACGCAGTATTTT.